Following are 13 T cell receptor beta chains from one sample sequenced in a study of T cell responses to AZD1222 COVID-19 vaccine. Some clones are missing from TCRdb's copy, which holds only in-frame ones; the method was immunoSEQ multiplex PCR. This sample yields roughly 140,000 clones, of which 70% to 90% are seen a single time; about 16% belongs to the top ten. The sequencing here drew on peripheral blood, taken on day 0 of AZD1222 vaccination. The receptors shown here come from an adult in good health.

This chain connects TRBV20-1 to TRBJ1-6; 7 bases are a match to TRBD1. The germline V gene has CDR1 DFQATT and CDR2 SNEGSKA (reference sequence). The CDR3 sequence is 16 residues long. J gave up 10 bases and V 3 bases, and 15 bases lay outside the gene matches. The CDR3 DNA follows: TGCAGTGCTAGTAATACCGACAGGGTGGGTAAATCACCCCTCCACTTT. Its translation is CSASNTDRVGKSPLHF.

This chain joins TRBV6-2 or TRBV6-3 and TRBJ1-2; D is uncertain. There are 13 residues in the CDR3. Germline values: CDR1 MNHEY, CDR2 SVGEGT. V was cut by 2 bases and J by 2 bases, with 6 bases left in between. CDR3 bases: TGTGCCAGCAGTTACGAAAGGAACTATGGCTACACCTTC. This encodes CASSYERNYGYTF.

This chain connects TRBV6-5 to TRBJ2-7, with a weak D call TRBD1 (6 bases). V gave up 7 bases and J gave up 0 bases, with 13 bases separating them. The V gene's germline CDR1 is MNHEY and CDR2 SVGAGI. CDR3 length: 14 amino acids. CDR3 region: CASTDPGASYEQYF. The CDR3 DNA reads TGTGCCAGCACCGACCCAGGGGCCTCCTACGAGCAGTACTTC.

V is TRBV29-1 and J is TRBJ2-2; D is unresolved. Germline lookup yields CDR1 SQVTM and CDR2 ANQGSEA. Between the trimmed V and J ends, which lost 7 bases and 1 base, there was a span of 10 bases. The CDR3 runs 13 residues. The CDR3 DNA reads as TGCAGCGGAATTCGACAGAACACCGGGGAGCTGTTTTTT. Amino acids: CSGIRQNTGELFF.

The chain recombines TRBV6-2 or TRBV6-3 with TRBJ1-5, with D perhaps TRBD1 (5 bases). The V gene's germline CDR1 is MNHEY and CDR2 SVGEGT. The CDR3 sequence is 14 residues long. V lost 2 bases to trimming and J lost 4 bases, with 9 bases between them. The CDR3 here is CASSYGAANQPQHF. The DNA for the CDR3 is TGTGCCAGCAGTTACGGGGCGGCGAATCAGCCCCAGCATTTT.

This chain joins TRBV15 and TRBJ1-3, with 7 bases identical to TRBD1. The junction had 7 bases not matched to a gene; V was cut back by 1 base and J by 7 bases. Germline CDR1 and CDR2: LNHNV and YYDKDF (reference sequence). The CDR3 length is 15 residues. CDR3 DNA: TGTGCCACCAGCAGAGCCAGGACAGGCGGTAACACCATATATTTT. This gives the protein CATSRARTGGNTIYF. Together with reference TRBV15 and TRBJ1-3, the CDR3 gives the full variable domain: DAMVIQNPRYQVTQFGKPVTLSCSQTLNHNVMYWYQQKSSQAPKLLFHYYDKDFNNEADTPDNFQSRRPNTSFCFLDIRSPGLGDTAMYLCATSRARTGGNTIYFGEGSWLTVV.

V and J are TRBV3-1 (or the pseudogene TRBV3-2) and TRBJ1-1, with D unclear. V was trimmed by 1 base and J by 8 bases, leaving 8 bases between them. This CDR3 region has 12 residues. CDR1 and CDR2 (germline): LGHDT, YNNKEL (reference sequence). The CDR3 bases are TGTGCCAGCAGCCAAGGGCCGCTAGAAGCTTTCTTT. Protein sequence: CASSQGPLEAFF.

CDR3 nucleotide sequence: TGTGCCAGCAGCCCTCAAGAGAGCAGGGGGCGCGGATATGGCTACACCTTC. Amino acid sequence: CASSPQESRGRGYGYTF. The gene calls are TRBV5-6 and TRBJ1-2; 8 bases agree with TRBD1. The CDR3 length is 17 residues. The V segment lost 4 bases and the J segment 5 bases; nucleotides outside the gene matches: 16. Germline CDR1 reads SGHDT; CDR2 reads YYEEEE.

Here the CDR3 reads CASMGRQGLENEQYF. CDR3 bases: TGTGCCAGCATGGGCCGGCAGGGCCTCGAAAACGAGCAGTACTTC. The gene calls are TRBV28 and TRBJ2-7; perhaps TRBD1 as D (5 bases). V was pared by 7 bases and J by 5 bases, with 21 bases between. The germline CDR1 and CDR2 sequences are MDHEN and SYDVKM. The CDR3 contains 15 residues.

This chain joins TRBV30 and TRBJ1-1, with a possible D match to TRBD1 (5 bases). Germline CDR1 and CDR2: GTSNPN and SVGIG (reference sequence). The CDR3 sequence is 15 residues long. V gave up 0 bases and J gave up 1 base, with 12 bases separating them. Here the CDR3 reads CAWSVGAGQNTEAFF. The CDR3 DNA reads as TGTGCCTGGAGTGTTGGGGCAGGTCAGAACACTGAAGCTTTCTTT.

This chain joins TRBV30 and TRBJ2-2, with a weak D call TRBD1 (6 bases). Trimming took off 0 bases at V and 1 base at J, with 9 bases between the two ends. CDR1 GTSNPN and CDR2 SVGIG come from the germline V gene (reference sequence). The CDR3 is 15 residues long. CDR3: CAWSVEGVNTGELFF. CDR3 in DNA: TGTGCCTGGAGTGTTGAGGGGGTGAACACCGGGGAGCTGTTTTTT.

The chain recombines TRBV2 with TRBJ1-5, with D possibly matching TRBD1 (6 bases). Germline V gene data show CDR1 as SNHLY and CDR2 as FYNNEI. The CDR3 contains 14 residues. V dropped 11 bases and J dropped 1 base, with 15 bases sitting between them. CDR3 loop: CAGGTQGSNQPQHF. In DNA, the CDR3 is TGTGCCGGGGGCACCCAGGGCAGCAATCAGCCCCAGCATTTT.

The rearrangement links TRBV4-3 to TRBJ1-1, with D unresolved. In germline, CDR1 is LGHNA, CDR2 YSLEER. This CDR3 region has 15 residues. V lost 0 bases, J lost 1 base, and 9 bases lay in between. The CDR3 coding sequence is TGCGCCAGCAGCCAAGAGCAAGGGCGGAACACTGAAGCTTTCTTT. Amino acids: CASSQEQGRNTEAFF.